Listed below are T cell receptor beta chains from one sample, sequenced in a study of cytomegalovirus exposure and HLA in healthy donors. This table comes from immunoSEQ multiplex PCR, and its TCRdb copy is limited to in-frame clones, with some not included. The repertoire table contains about 200,000 clones. The sequenced sample consisted of PBMCs. The source of these receptors is a man younger than 40 in good health and CMV-seronegative. The CDR3 runs from the conserved cysteine through the conserved F or W. D genes are given only for firm matches.

CDR3 length: 14; J gene: TRBJ2-7; V gene: TRBV5-1; D gene: TRBD1; CDR3 DNA: TGCGCCAGCAGCAGCGGGGACAGGGGAGGCGAGCAGTACTTC; CDR3 protein: CASSSGDRGGEQYF
CDR3 length: 14; J gene: TRBJ1-4; V gene: TRBV2; D gene: -; CDR3 DNA: TGTGCCAGCAGCTACGACACCCCAGGGGAAAAACTGTTTTTT; CDR3 protein: CASSYDTPGEKLFF
CDR3 length: 11; J gene: TRBJ1-1; V gene: TRBV29-1; D gene: -; CDR3 DNA: TGCAGCGGAACAGGAGAAACTGAAGCTTTCTTT; CDR3 protein: CSGTGETEAFF
CDR3 length: 17; J gene: TRBJ2-3; V gene: TRBV18; D gene: TRBD2; CDR3 DNA: TGTGCCAGCTCACCTCGGACTAGCGGGACCAGCACAGATACGCAGTATTTT; CDR3 protein: CASSPRTSGTSTDTQYF
CDR3 length: 15; J gene: TRBJ1-1; V gene: TRBV7-9; D gene: -; CDR3 DNA: TGTGCCAGCAGCTTGGTGAACAGTGGTCGGACTGAAGCTTTCTTT; CDR3 protein: CASSLVNSGRTEAFF
CDR3 length: 14; J gene: TRBJ2-1; V gene: TRBV19; D gene: TRBD1; CDR3 DNA: TGTGCCAGTAGTATCGGGACAGGGCTGAATGAGCAGTTCTTC; CDR3 protein: CASSIGTGLNEQFF
CDR3 length: 15; J gene: TRBJ1-2; V gene: TRBV5-1; D gene: TRBD1; CDR3 DNA: TGCGCCAGCAGCTTCTCGACAGGGGGCGATTATGGCTACACCTTC; CDR3 protein: CASSFSTGGDYGYTF
CDR3 length: 14; J gene: TRBJ1-2; V gene: TRBV6-5; D gene: -; CDR3 DNA: TGTGCCAGCAGAACAGGGTATTGGTCTGGTGGCTACACCTTC; CDR3 protein: CASRTGYWSGGYTF
CDR3 length: 18; J gene: TRBJ1-5; V gene: TRBV11-3; D gene: -; CDR3 DNA: TGTGCCAGCAGCTTAGATTTTGAGGGATTTAATAGCAATCAGCCCCAGCATTTT; CDR3 protein: CASSLDFEGFNSNQPQHF
CDR3 length: 17; J gene: TRBJ2-3; V gene: TRBV15; D gene: -; CDR3 DNA: TGTGCCACCAGCAGAGATACGGCGGGTTCGGTCACAGATACGCAGTATTTT; CDR3 protein: CATSRDTAGSVTDTQYF
CDR3 length: 14; J gene: TRBJ1-1; V gene: TRBV27; D gene: TRBD1; CDR3 DNA: TGTGCCAGCAGAGCGGACAGGACGAACACTGAAGCTTTCTTT; CDR3 protein: CASRADRTNTEAFF
CDR3 length: 12; J gene: TRBJ1-4; V gene: TRBV7-8; D gene: -; CDR3 DNA: TGTGCCAGCAGACCCGGGGGTGAAAAACTGTTTTTT; CDR3 protein: CASRPGGEKLFF
CDR3 length: 15; J gene: TRBJ1-2; V gene: TRBV6-5; D gene: -; CDR3 DNA: TGTGCCAGCAGTTACGAGACAGTGGGGATGTATGGCTACACCTTC; CDR3 protein: CASSYETVGMYGYTF
CDR3 length: 15; J gene: TRBJ2-5; V gene: TRBV7-9; D gene: TRBD2; CDR3 DNA: TGTGCCAGCAGCGAAGGACTAGCGGGCACAGAGACCCAGTACTTC; CDR3 protein: CASSEGLAGTETQYF
CDR3 length: 14; J gene: TRBJ1-1; V gene: TRBV6-5; D gene: -; CDR3 DNA: TGTGCCAGCAGGTCAGGAGGGGTGCGCACTGAAGCTTTCTTT; CDR3 protein: CASRSGGVRTEAFF
CDR3 length: 17; J gene: TRBJ1-3; V gene: TRBV10-3; D gene: -; CDR3 DNA: TGTGCCATCAGTGAGTCCGCGGGGGGGCTCTTAGGAAACACCATATATTTC; CDR3 protein: CAISESAGGLLGNTIYF
CDR3 length: 15; J gene: TRBJ1-2; V gene: TRBV6-5; D gene: -; CDR3 DNA: TGTGCCAGCAGTTACCCTATGGGTAACAGCTATGGCTACACCTTC; CDR3 protein: CASSYPMGNSYGYTF
CDR3 length: 14; J gene: TRBJ2-2; V gene: TRBV4-1; D gene: -; CDR3 DNA: TGCGCCAGCAGCCAAGATTGGCGGCCCGGGGAGCTGTTTTTT; CDR3 protein: CASSQDWRPGELFF
CDR3 length: 14; J gene: TRBJ1-3; V gene: TRBV2; D gene: -; CDR3 DNA: TGTGCCAGCAGTGATCAGGGGTACGGAAACACCATATATTTT; CDR3 protein: CASSDQGYGNTIYF
CDR3 length: 13; J gene: TRBJ1-3; V gene: TRBV27; D gene: -; CDR3 DNA: TGTGCCAGCAGTTTTAGCTATGGCTACACCATATATTTT; CDR3 protein: CASSFSYGYTIYF
CDR3 length: 15; J gene: TRBJ2-1; V gene: TRBV13; D gene: TRBD1; CDR3 DNA: TGTGCCAGCAGCCCGGACAGGGGGCACTACAATGAGCAGTTCTTC; CDR3 protein: CASSPDRGHYNEQFF
CDR3 length: 15; J gene: TRBJ1-5; V gene: TRBV9; D gene: TRBD1; CDR3 DNA: TGTGCCAGCAGCGTAGAAGGACAGGGGCCCCAGCCCCAGCATTTT; CDR3 protein: CASSVEGQGPQPQHF
CDR3 length: 14; J gene: TRBJ1-2; V gene: TRBV29-1; D gene: TRBD1; CDR3 DNA: TGCAGCGTTGGAGACAGGGGCGTCGACTATGGCTACACCTTC; CDR3 protein: CSVGDRGVDYGYTF
CDR3 length: 14; J gene: TRBJ2-7; V gene: TRBV7-6; D gene: -; CDR3 DNA: TGTGCCAGCAGCTTAGAATCTCACCGGGGAGAGCAGTACTTC; CDR3 protein: CASSLESHRGEQYF
CDR3 length: 14; J gene: TRBJ1-2; V gene: TRBV6-5; D gene: TRBD1; CDR3 DNA: TGTGCCAGCAGGAAGGGGGCTGGTATCTATGGCTACACCTTC; CDR3 protein: CASRKGAGIYGYTF
CDR3 length: 13; J gene: TRBJ1-2; V gene: TRBV28; D gene: -; CDR3 DNA: TGTGCCAGCAGTGCGGGGGCACTTGATGGCTACACCTTC; CDR3 protein: CASSAGALDGYTF
CDR3 length: 15; J gene: TRBJ1-2; V gene: TRBV4-3; D gene: TRBD1; CDR3 DNA: TGCGCCAGCAGCCAAGATTGGACAGGGCCTGGGGGCTACACCTTC; CDR3 protein: CASSQDWTGPGGYTF
CDR3 length: 15; J gene: TRBJ2-7; V gene: TRBV7-9; D gene: TRBD1; CDR3 DNA: TGTGCCAGCAGCTTCCACGGGACAGACCACTACGAGCAGTACTTC; CDR3 protein: CASSFHGTDHYEQYF
CDR3 length: 14; J gene: TRBJ1-2; V gene: TRBV7-9; D gene: -; CDR3 DNA: TGTGCCAGCAGCCCCCTTGGGGTCCGCGGGGGCTACACCTTC; CDR3 protein: CASSPLGVRGGYTF
CDR3 length: 14; J gene: TRBJ2-7; V gene: TRBV9; D gene: TRBD1; CDR3 DNA: TGTGCCAGCAGCGGACGCATCAGGGGGAACGAGCAGTACTTC; CDR3 protein: CASSGRIRGNEQYF
CDR3 length: 16; J gene: TRBJ2-3; V gene: TRBV5-1; D gene: TRBD2; CDR3 DNA: TGCGCCAGCAGCTTGGTTAGCGGGGGGGCGGGAGATACGCAGTATTTT; CDR3 protein: CASSLVSGGAGDTQYF
CDR3 length: 15; J gene: TRBJ2-7; V gene: TRBV4-3; D gene: -; CDR3 DNA: TGCGCCAGCAGCCAGGGTAGCAAGAGCTCCTACGAGCAGTACTTC; CDR3 protein: CASSQGSKSSYEQYF
CDR3 length: 17; J gene: TRBJ2-7; V gene: TRBV7-9; D gene: -; CDR3 DNA: TGTGCCAGCAGCTTAGTAGGTAGGGGTCCCCTCTCCTACGAGCAGTACTTC; CDR3 protein: CASSLVGRGPLSYEQYF
CDR3 length: 17; J gene: TRBJ1-6; V gene: TRBV18; D gene: TRBD1; CDR3 DNA: TGTGCCAGCTCAAAACCACAGGGGTTTAAGGGAAATTCACCCCTCCACTTT; CDR3 protein: CASSKPQGFKGNSPLHF
CDR3 length: 15; J gene: TRBJ1-1; V gene: TRBV14; D gene: -; CDR3 DNA: TGTGCCAGCAGGGGAGGTGCGGAGATGAACACTGAAGCTTTCTTT; CDR3 protein: CASRGGAEMNTEAFF